This is a list of T cell receptor beta chains from one sample in a study of blood T cell repertoires in COVID-19. The repertoire was sequenced with immunoSEQ multiplex PCR; TCRdb's copy has only in-frame clones and lacks some. The profile covers fewer than 85,000 clones, with roughly 91% appearing a single time and around 0.96% taken by the ten largest. Material for sequencing was peripheral blood. Receptors were obtained from a woman aged 50 to 60 in a cohort sampled during active COVID-19. The CDR3 runs from the conserved cysteine through the conserved F or W. The order of the fields is V gene, J gene, clone size, D gene, CDR3 protein, CDR3 DNA. The D gene is left open where the match is weak. The size of a clone is reported for some rows only, either as once, few or many, or as a class for expanded clones.

TRBV25-1	TRBJ1-5	NA	NA	CASSGIGSQPQHF	TGTGCCAGCAGTGGAATAGGGAGTCAGCCCCAGCATTTT
TRBV27	TRBJ2-1	once	TRBD2	CASKPNSGVDEQFF	TGTGCCAGCAAACCCAATAGCGGGGTCGATGAGCAGTTCTTC
TRBV19	TRBJ2-5	NA	NA	CASSSLTAQETQYF	TGTGCCAGTAGTAGCTTGACAGCGCAAGAGACCCAGTACTTC
TRBV7-9	TRBJ2-2	NA	TRBD2	CASSLLRGRAGGELFF	TGTGCCAGCAGCTTACTCCGCGGGAGGGCTGGCGGGGAGCTGTTTTTT
TRBV28	TRBJ1-5	NA	NA	CASTQGGSNQPQHF	TGTGCCAGCACCCAAGGAGGGAGCAATCAGCCCCAGCATTTT
TRBV27	TRBJ2-1	NA	TRBD1	CASSPRGHREQFF	TGTGCCAGCAGTCCAAGGGGGCACCGGGAGCAGTTCTTC
TRBV10-3	TRBJ2-1	NA	TRBD2	CAISEVLAGDRNNEQFF	TGTGCCATCAGTGAGGTACTAGCGGGAGACAGAAACAATGAGCAGTTCTTC
TRBV3-1/TRBV3-2	TRBJ2-5	NA	TRBD2	CASSQQGGETQYF	TGTGCCAGCAGCCAACAGGGAGGGGAGACCCAGTACTTC
TRBV28	TRBJ1-4	once	TRBD1	CASSGTDRGNEKLFF	TGTGCCAGCAGTGGGACCGACAGGGGGAATGAAAAACTGTTTTTT
TRBV30	TRBJ2-2	NA	TRBD2	CAWTEGLAGNTGELFF	TGTGCCTGGACGGAGGGACTAGCGGGAAACACCGGGGAGCTGTTTTTT
TRBV10-3	TRBJ2-1	NA	TRBD2	CAISEFSGSNEQFF	TGTGCCATCAGTGAGTTTAGCGGGAGTAATGAGCAGTTCTTC
TRBV30	TRBJ2-7	few	TRBD1	CAWRESGTGGIEQYF	TGTGCCTGGAGGGAATCCGGGACAGGGGGAATCGAGCAGTACTTC
TRBV28	TRBJ1-3	NA	TRBD1	CASSTYRDRSPGNTIYF	TGTGCCAGCAGCACTTACCGGGACAGGTCCCCTGGAAACACCATATATTTT
TRBV25-1	TRBJ1-1	NA	NA	CASSAGVSNTEAFF	TGTGCCAGCAGTGCGGGGGTGAGTAACACTGAAGCTTTCTTT
TRBV5-1	TRBJ1-1	NA	NA	CASSFDSLMNTEAFF	TGCGCCAGCAGCTTCGACAGTCTGATGAACACTGAAGCTTTCTTT
TRBV7-9	TRBJ2-3	NA	TRBD2	CASSLGSGRAADTQYF	TGTGCCAGCAGCTTAGGTAGCGGGAGGGCCGCAGATACGCAGTATTTT
TRBV28	TRBJ2-7	NA	TRBD2	CASSLGTSGSYEQYF	TGTGCCAGCAGTTTAGGGACTAGCGGTTCCTACGAGCAGTACTTC
TRBV4-1	TRBJ2-7	NA	NA	CASSQVAGQSYEQYF	TGCGCCAGCAGCCAAGTGGCAGGACAGTCATACGAGCAGTACTTC
TRBV11-1	TRBJ2-1	NA	NA	CASSWLRGRNEQFF	TGTGCCAGCAGTTGGCTCCGGGGGAGGAATGAGCAGTTCTTC
TRBV27	TRBJ2-1	NA	TRBD2	CASSKGLAGGPLHNEQFF	TGTGCCAGCAGTAAGGGACTAGCGGGAGGGCCCCTTCACAATGAGCAGTTCTTC
TRBV10-3	TRBJ2-7	medium-sized	NA	CAINDQGTTYEQYF	TGTGCCATCAATGACCAGGGGACAACCTACGAGCAGTACTTC
TRBV5-4	TRBJ2-2	NA	NA	CASSSGTRFPNTGELFF	TGTGCCAGCAGCTCCGGGACTCGATTCCCGAACACCGGGGAGCTGTTTTTT
TRBV7-3	TRBJ2-2	NA	TRBD2	CASSLMGLAGAGTGELFF	TGTGCCAGCAGCTTAATGGGACTAGCGGGAGCGGGAACCGGGGAGCTGTTTTTT
TRBV30	TRBJ1-3	NA	NA	CAWSVGVSTLSGNTIYF	TGTGCCTGGAGTGTAGGGGTCAGCACACTCTCTGGAAACACCATATATTTT
TRBV18	TRBJ2-3	NA	TRBD1	CASSPTGTGSYTQYF	TGTGCCAGCTCTCCCACCGGGACAGGGTCGTATACGCAGTATTTT
TRBV6-5	TRBJ1-1	NA	NA	CATGRGRLNTEAFF	TGTGCCACTGGGAGAGGCAGATTGAACACTGAAGCTTTCTTT
TRBV24-1	TRBJ2-1	NA	NA	CATSESSSYNEQFF	TGTGCCACCAGTGAGTCTAGCTCCTACAATGAGCAGTTCTTC
TRBV3-1/TRBV3-2	TRBJ2-2	NA	NA	CASSQVRGELFF	TGTGCCAGCAGCCAAGTTAGAGGGGAGCTGTTTTTT
TRBV19	TRBJ2-6	NA	NA	CASSIGVDSSLSSGANVLTF	TGTGCCAGTAGTATAGGGGTGGACAGCAGTCTCAGCTCTGGGGCCAACGTCCTGACTTTC
TRBV3-1/TRBV3-2	TRBJ2-6	NA	NA	CASSQDYLSGANVLTF	TGTGCCAGCAGCCAAGATTATCTCTCTGGGGCCAACGTCCTGACTTTC
TRBV3-1/TRBV3-2	TRBJ1-4	NA	TRBD1	CASMPRGAGGFEKLFF	TGTGCCAGCATGCCTAGGGGTGCAGGGGGGTTCGAAAAACTGTTTTTT
TRBV5-6	TRBJ2-7	NA	NA	CASSPLERNYEQYF	TGTGCCAGCAGCCCCCTGGAGCGGAACTACGAGCAGTACTTC
TRBV28	TRBJ2-7	NA	NA	CASSFARSVYEQYF	TGTGCCAGCAGTTTCGCTCGGAGCGTCTACGAGCAGTACTTC
TRBV7-9	TRBJ1-2	NA	TRBD1	CASSSGQGVYGYTF	TGTGCCAGCAGCTCCGGACAGGGGGTCTATGGCTACACCTTC
TRBV19	TRBJ2-7	few	TRBD1	CASSNPGTVVEQYF	TGTGCCAGTAGTAACCCCGGGACAGTAGTCGAGCAGTACTTC
TRBV28	TRBJ1-2	NA	TRBD1	CASSSSTGVYGYTF	TGTGCCAGCAGTTCGTCGACAGGGGTTTATGGCTACACCTTC
TRBV5-1	TRBJ2-7	few	NA	CASSLAGEQYF	TGCGCCAGCAGCTTGGCCGGGGAGCAGTACTTC
TRBV6-6	TRBJ2-3	NA	TRBD2	CASSPGKREPRGGGTDTQYF	TGTGCCAGCAGTCCGGGTAAGCGGGAGCCGAGAGGGGGGGGCACAGATACGCAGTATTTT
TRBV19	TRBJ1-2	NA	TRBD1	CASSMGQGGRVNYGYTF	TGTGCCAGTAGTATGGGACAGGGAGGGCGTGTTAACTATGGCTACACCTTC
TRBV5-1	TRBJ1-4	NA	TRBD1	CASSMGQGGEKLFF	TGCGCCAGCAGTATGGGACAGGGTGGAGAAAAACTGTTTTTT
TRBV2	TRBJ2-1	NA	NA	CASSARLVPNEQFF	TGTGCCAGCAGCGCACGACTAGTCCCCAATGAGCAGTTCTTC
TRBV19	TRBJ2-5	NA	TRBD2	CASSTGLAGGENRETQYF	TGTGCCAGTAGTACAGGACTAGCGGGAGGTGAAAATAGAGAGACCCAGTACTTC
TRBV19	TRBJ2-1	NA	NA	CASSIDGGRPQYNEQFF	TGTGCCAGTAGTATAGATGGAGGGAGGCCCCAATACAATGAGCAGTTCTTC
TRBV18	TRBJ1-1	NA	TRBD1	CASSRPGQGVNEAFF	TGTGCCAGCTCACGTCCGGGACAGGGGGTCAATGAAGCTTTCTTT
TRBV10-3	TRBJ2-7	NA	TRBD1	CAISESHRGDEQYF	TGTGCCATCAGTGAGTCCCACAGGGGGGACGAGCAGTACTTC
TRBV7-9	TRBJ1-1	NA	TRBD1	CASSLDRGEAFF	TGTGCCAGCAGCCTCGACAGGGGGGAAGCTTTCTTT
TRBV5-1	TRBJ2-1	NA	TRBD2	CASGRTSSSEQFF	TGCGCCAGCGGCCGGACTAGTTCGAGTGAGCAGTTCTTC
TRBV5-6	TRBJ1-1	NA	NA	CASSLGDTLNTEAFF	TGTGCCAGCAGCTTGGGTGACACTTTGAACACTGAAGCTTTCTTT
TRBV2	TRBJ1-5	NA	NA	CASRREGDQPQHF	TGTGCCAGCCGTCGAGAGGGGGATCAGCCCCAGCATTTT
TRBV7-2	TRBJ2-7	NA	NA	CASSPRGTYEQYF	TGTGCCAGCAGCCCCCGGGGTACCTACGAGCAGTACTTC
TRBV9	TRBJ2-1	NA	TRBD2	CASSSGTSGSYNEQFF	TGTGCCAGCAGCTCCGGGACTAGCGGGAGCTACAATGAGCAGTTCTTC
TRBV5-5	TRBJ2-3	NA	TRBD2	CASSRTSGRTSTDTQYF	TGTGCCAGCAGCAGGACTAGCGGGAGGACCTCCACAGATACGCAGTATTTT
TRBV15	TRBJ2-7	NA	TRBD2	CATSRDLAGGPNEQYF	TGTGCCACCAGCAGAGATTTGGCGGGAGGGCCTAACGAGCAGTACTTC
TRBV9	TRBJ2-1	NA	TRBD1	CASSLPGTGANEQFF	TGTGCCAGCAGCCTTCCCGGGACAGGGGCCAATGAGCAGTTCTTC
TRBV6-5	TRBJ2-7	NA	TRBD1	CASSRDRLTGEQYF	TGTGCCAGCAGTAGGGACAGGCTGACGGGCGAGCAGTACTTC
TRBV25-1	TRBJ2-3	NA	NA	CASTPGADGDTQYF	TGTGCCAGCACTCCTGGGGCGGACGGAGATACGCAGTATTTT